The subject of this entry is one T cell receptor beta chain. TCRdb processed the 5' RACE reads anew with MiXCR; each CDR3 protein has one entry. The sample yields about 600,000 distinct CDR3 sequences, approximately 21% seen once. This entry is derived from a study of T-cell memory formation after mild COVID-19. Sequencing was performed on PBMCs or a T cell subset sorted from them (not recorded which). This clonotype was obtained from an adult woman who had mild COVID-19 (a few samples of this study predate the infection). Cell type and time point are not known.

CDR3 sequence: CSASPASLRTDTQYF. The CDR3 bases are TGCAGTGCTTCACCGGCTAGCCTGCGCACAGATACGCAGTATTTT. The chain links TRBV20-1 to TRBJ2-3; D might be TRBD2 (5 bases). The V and J ends lost 5 bases and 1 base respectively, with 16 bases between them. The CDR3 is 15 residues long. Looked up from germline, CDR1 is DFQATT and CDR2 is SNEGSKA (reference sequence).